Each of the 3 T cell receptor beta chains below was sequenced from the same sample in a study of blood T cell repertoires in COVID-19 (dated by TCRdb to 2020 to 2022). Libraries were made using the immunoSEQ multiplex PCR assay. Entries here come from immuneACCESS through TCRdb and include only in-frame sequences with V and J called. Some clones fail to appear in such tables; in the studies checked, an unresolved V gene covers under half of the shortfall, and the cause of the remainder is unknown. The sample table records 650,000 to 800,000 clones; just under 90% of these occur just once. The top ten clones comprise 0.2% to 0.3% of the sample. Sequencing was performed on peripheral blood. These receptors were collected from a woman in her late teens or twenties with acute or convalescent COVID-19.

The rearrangement uses TRBV7-9 and TRBJ2-3, with D uncertain. The CDR3 sequence is 13 residues long. The ends were cut back, 5 bases at V and 3 bases at J, with 9 bases in the middle. Germline values: CDR1 SEHNR, CDR2 FQNEAQ (reference sequence). The CDR3 nucleotides read TGTGCCAGCAGCCCGTCGCGAACAGATACGCAGTATTTT. Its translation is CASSPSRTDTQYF.

Regarding this clone: This sample includes further DNA sequences coding for the same CDR3. The rearrangement joins TRBV6-5 to TRBJ1-1; D gene ambiguous. V was cut by 2 bases and J by 4 bases, with 8 bases left in between. This CDR3 spans 13 amino acids. Per germline, CDR1 MNHEY and CDR2 SVGAGI. CDR3 amino acids: CASSYGAGTEAFF. The DNA of the CDR3 is TGTGCCAGCAGTTACGGTGCAGGCACTGAAGCTTTCTTT.

This chain joins TRBV4-2 and TRBJ1-5; TRBD1 aligns across 8 bases. The V gene end was trimmed by 1 base and the J gene end by 7 bases; junction bases not matched to a gene: 9. CDR1 and CDR2 from the germline V gene are LGHNA and YNFKEQ. The CDR3 length is 16 residues. CDR3 in DNA: TGTGCCAGCAGCCAAGTGAAAGGGGACAGGTGGCAGCCCCAGCATTTT. Protein product: CASSQVKGDRWQPQHF.